This is a list of T cell receptor beta chains from one sample in a study of blood T cell repertoires in COVID-19. Sequenced by immunoSEQ multiplex PCR; TCRdb stores in-frame clones only, minus some. The sample consists of some 150,000 clones, around nine tenths of them appearing once. Sequenced sample: peripheral blood. The receptors come from a human donor in a cohort sampled during active COVID-19. CDR3s include the opening cysteine and the closing phenylalanine or tryptophan. The D gene is left open where the match is weak.

V: TRBV7-9
J: TRBJ2-7
D: TRBD1
DNA: TGTGCCAGCAGCTTCCTGGGGACAGGGGTCTCCTACGAGCAGTACTTC
CDR3: CASSFLGTGVSYEQYF

V: TRBV7-2
J: TRBJ2-3
D: .
DNA: TGTGCCAGCAGCTTAGTGTCCGGGGGGCGTCGAGATACGCAGTATTTT
CDR3: CASSLVSGGRRDTQYF

V: TRBV2
J: TRBJ2-3
D: TRBD2
DNA: TGTGCCAGCTCGACTAGCGGTCTAAATACGCAGTATTTT
CDR3: CASSTSGLNTQYF

V: TRBV19
J: TRBJ1-1
D: .
DNA: TGTGCCAGTAGTATTAGGACGGGGGAGAACACTGAAGCTTTCTTT
CDR3: CASSIRTGENTEAFF

V: TRBV5-1
J: TRBJ2-2
D: TRBD2
DNA: TGCGCCAGCAGCAGGGGACTAGCGGGGGGCAACACCGGGGAGCTGTTTTTT
CDR3: CASSRGLAGGNTGELFF

V: TRBV6-5
J: TRBJ2-1
D: TRBD1
DNA: TGTGCCAGCAGTTATGCGACAGGGGATGAGCAGTTCTTC
CDR3: CASSYATGDEQFF

V: TRBV4-1
J: TRBJ1-6
D: .
DNA: TGCGCCAGCAGCCAAGATCGTCAGGCCTATAATTCACCCCTCCACTTT
CDR3: CASSQDRQAYNSPLHF

V: TRBV13
J: TRBJ2-5
D: TRBD2
DNA: TGTGCCAGCAGCCGACTAGCGGGGGGACAAGAGACCCAGTACTTC
CDR3: CASSRLAGGQETQYF

V: TRBV24-1
J: TRBJ2-3
D: TRBD1
DNA: TGTGCCACCAGGACGACAGGGACAGATACGCAGTATTTT
CDR3: CATRTTGTDTQYF

V: TRBV14
J: TRBJ2-2
D: TRBD1
DNA: TGTGCCAGCAGCTGGGGACAGGGGACCACCGGGGAGCTGTTTTTT
CDR3: CASSWGQGTTGELFF

V: TRBV6-5
J: TRBJ1-5
D: .
DNA: TGTGCCAGCAGTTACGGGGGCCTCCACAGCAATCAGCCCCAGCATTTT
CDR3: CASSYGGLHSNQPQHF

V: TRBV5-3
J: TRBJ2-1
D: TRBD2
DNA: TGTGCCAGAAGCTTGGAGGCGGGGGGGCCTGGTGAGCAGTTCTTC
CDR3: CARSLEAGGPGEQFF

V: TRBV5-1
J: TRBJ2-1
D: TRBD1
DNA: TGCGCCAGCAGCACGGACAGGCGCCCCTACAATGAGCAGTTCTTC
CDR3: CASSTDRRPYNEQFF

V: TRBV7-8
J: TRBJ1-5
D: TRBD1
DNA: TGTGCCAGCAGCTTGGCCAGGGGGGTTAATCAGCCCCAGCATTTT
CDR3: CASSLARGVNQPQHF